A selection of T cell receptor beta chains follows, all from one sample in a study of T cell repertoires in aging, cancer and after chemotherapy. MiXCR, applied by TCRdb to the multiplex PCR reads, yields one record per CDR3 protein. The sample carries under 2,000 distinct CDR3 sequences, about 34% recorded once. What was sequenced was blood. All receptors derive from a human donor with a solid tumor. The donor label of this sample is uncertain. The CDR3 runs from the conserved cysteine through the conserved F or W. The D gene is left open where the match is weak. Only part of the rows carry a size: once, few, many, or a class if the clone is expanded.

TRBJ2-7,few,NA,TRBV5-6,TGTGCCAGCAGCCCGGACAGTCACTCATACGAGCAGTACTTC,CASSPDSHSYEQYF
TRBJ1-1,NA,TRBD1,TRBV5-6,TGTGCCAGCAGCTCTGCAGGGGGGATGAACACTGAAGCTTTCTTT,CASSSAGGMNTEAFF
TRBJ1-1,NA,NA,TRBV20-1,TGCAGTGCCAACCAACCCACAGGGTTTAACACTGAAGCTTTCTTT,CSANQPTGFNTEAFF
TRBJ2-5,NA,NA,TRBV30,TGTGCCTGGAGTTCCCAATCCCAAGAGACCCAGTACTTC,CAWSSQSQETQYF
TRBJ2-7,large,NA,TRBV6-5,TGTGCCAGCAGCCCCGGGCAGGGGAGGTACGAGCAGTACTTC,CASSPGQGRYEQYF
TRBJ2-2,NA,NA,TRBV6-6,TGTGCCAGCAGTACGAGGAGGAGCCTCCGGTCCGGGGAGCTGTTTTTT,CASSTRRSLRSGELFF
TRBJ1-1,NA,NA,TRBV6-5,TGTGCCAGCTTAAGGGACCTAGTGAACACTGAAGCTTTCTTT,CASLRDLVNTEAFF
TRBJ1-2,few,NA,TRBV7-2,TGTGCCAGCAGAGCCGGGACGGAAGACTATGGCTACACCTTC,CASRAGTEDYGYTF
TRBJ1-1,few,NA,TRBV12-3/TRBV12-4,TGTGCCAGCAGACGGGGACCCTGGGATGGGAACACTGAAGCTTTCTTT,CASRRGPWDGNTEAFF
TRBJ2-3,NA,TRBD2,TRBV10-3,TGTGCCATCTATTCCGGGACTAGAGAACCGGATACGCAGTATTTT,CAIYSGTREPDTQYF
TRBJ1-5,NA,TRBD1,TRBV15,TGTGCCACCAGCAGGGACAGGCACCCCCAGCCCCAGCATTTT,CATSRDRHPQPQHF
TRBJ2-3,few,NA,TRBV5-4,TGTGCCAGCAGCTTCGACAGCGGCACAGATACGCAGTATTTT,CASSFDSGTDTQYF
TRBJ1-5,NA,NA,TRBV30,TGTGCCTGGAGTCAAGGGGGAGAGCAGCCCCAGCATTTT,CAWSQGGEQPQHF
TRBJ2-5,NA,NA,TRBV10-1,TGCGCCAGCAGTCCGGGGAGCCAAGAGACCCAGTACTTC,CASSPGSQETQYF
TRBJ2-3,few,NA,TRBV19,TGTGCCAGTAGTATCGTCACGGGGGATACGCAGTATTTT,CASSIVTGDTQYF
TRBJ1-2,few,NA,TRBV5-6,TGTGCCAGCAGCTTCGTAGGGGCGCGGTTCGATGGCTACACCTTC,CASSFVGARFDGYTF
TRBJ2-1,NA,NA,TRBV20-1,TGCAGTGCTGCGGTTTCTGGAGCAGAATACAATGAGCAGTTCTTC,CSAAVSGAEYNEQFF
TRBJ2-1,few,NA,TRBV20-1,TGCAGTGCTGTGACGGGACCTCTCGAGCAGTTCTTC,CSAVTGPLEQFF
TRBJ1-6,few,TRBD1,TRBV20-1,TGCAGTGCTTCTACAGGGGGCGCCGGGAATTCACCCCTCCACTTT,CSASTGGAGNSPLHF
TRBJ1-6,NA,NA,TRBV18,TGTGCCAGCTCACCACCGGGCAAGGGTAGCTCCTATAATTCACCCCTCCACTTT,CASSPPGKGSSYNSPLHF
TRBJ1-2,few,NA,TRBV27,TGTGCCAGCAGTTTTTTGCGGGGCAGCTCCCCGTCTAACTATGGCTACACCTTC,CASSFLRGSSPSNYGYTF
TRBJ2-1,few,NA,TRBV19,TGTGCCAGTAGTATAGGACAGACGTACAATGAGCAGTTCTTC,CASSIGQTYNEQFF
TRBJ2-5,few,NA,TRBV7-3,TGTGCCAGCAGCTTTACGGCCCCAGGGGGAGGGGAAGAGACCCAGTACTTC,CASSFTAPGGGEETQYF
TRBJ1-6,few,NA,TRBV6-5,TGTGCCAGCAGTTACTCGTACAATTCACCCCTCCACTTT,CASSYSYNSPLHF
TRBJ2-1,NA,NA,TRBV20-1,TGCAGTGTTAGGGTGGGGTTTTACAATGAGCAGTTCTTC,CSVRVGFYNEQFF
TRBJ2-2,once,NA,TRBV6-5,TGTGCCAGCAGCCCCTGGCGGACCGACACCGGGGAGCTGTTTTTT,CASSPWRTDTGELFF
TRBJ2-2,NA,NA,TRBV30,TGTGCCTGGACGACGGGACGGGTAAACACCGGGGAGCTGTTTTTT,CAWTTGRVNTGELFF
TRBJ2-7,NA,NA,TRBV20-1,TGCAGTGCTTATACGGTAGCGCAGTACTTC,CSAYTVAQYF
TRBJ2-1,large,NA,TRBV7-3,TGTGCCAGCAGCTTAGGGGCGGGACCTTACAATGAGCAGTTCTTC,CASSLGAGPYNEQFF
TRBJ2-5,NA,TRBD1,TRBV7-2,TGTGCCAGCAGCCCGGCCGGGACAGAAGAGACCCAGTACTTC,CASSPAGTEETQYF
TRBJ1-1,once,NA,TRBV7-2,TGTGCCAGCAGCGCACCTATCTGGAACACTGAAGCTTTCTTT,CASSAPIWNTEAFF
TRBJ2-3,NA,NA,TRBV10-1,TGCGCCAGCAGTGAGACCGGGACCGGGATGCCTACTAGCACAGATACGCAGTATTTT,CASSETGTGMPTSTDTQYF
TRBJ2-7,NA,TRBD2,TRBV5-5,TGTGCCAGCAGCTCCGGGACTAGCGGGAACTTGTACTTC,CASSSGTSGNLYF
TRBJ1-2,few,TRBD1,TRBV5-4,TGTGCCAGCACCACAGGGGGTTCTAACTATGGCTACACCTTC,CASTTGGSNYGYTF
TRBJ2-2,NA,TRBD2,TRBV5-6,TGTGCCAGCAGCTTGTCGCGGTGGACTAGCGGGGGATGGAACACCGGGGAGCTGTTTTTT,CASSLSRWTSGGWNTGELFF
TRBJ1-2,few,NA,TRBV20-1,TGCAGTGCCCCCCGAGGAGCCGCTAACTATGGCTACACCTTC,CSAPRGAANYGYTF
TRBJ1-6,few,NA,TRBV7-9,TGTGCCAGCAGCTTAGCCGGGCTTTTTGGTTCACCCCTCCACTTT,CASSLAGLFGSPLHF
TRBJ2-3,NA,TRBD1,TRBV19,TGTGCCAGTAGTATAGTCCGGGACAGGGGGCGAACAGATACGCAGTATTTT,CASSIVRDRGRTDTQYF
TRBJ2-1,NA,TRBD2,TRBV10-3,TGTGCCATCAGTGACCGGGTCGGGGGGGCCACGGGTGAGCAGTTCTTC,CAISDRVGGATGEQFF
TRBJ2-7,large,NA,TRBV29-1,TGCAGCGCTAGGGGAGGTAGCCGGGAGCAGTACTTC,CSARGGSREQYF
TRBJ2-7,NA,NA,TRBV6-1,TGTGCCAGCAGTGGAAGGGGATCATCCTACGAGCAGTACTTC,CASSGRGSSYEQYF
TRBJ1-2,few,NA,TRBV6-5,TGTGCCAGCACAACTGGGGAGGGTTATGGCTACACCTTC,CASTTGEGYGYTF
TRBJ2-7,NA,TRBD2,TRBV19,TGTGCCAGTAGTGCCCTAGCGGGGACGTCCTACGAGCAGTACTTC,CASSALAGTSYEQYF
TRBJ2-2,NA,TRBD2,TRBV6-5,TGTGCCAGCAGCCGGGGGACTAGCGGTACCGGGGAGCTGTTTTTT,CASSRGTSGTGELFF
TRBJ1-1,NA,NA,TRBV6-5,TGTGCCAGCATCGGGGGCGTTACTGAAGCTTTCTTT,CASIGGVTEAFF
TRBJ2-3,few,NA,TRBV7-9,TGTGCCAGCAGCTTAGTCGGCACAGATACGCAGTATTTT,CASSLVGTDTQYF
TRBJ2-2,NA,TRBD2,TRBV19,TGTGCCAGTAACCCGACTAGCGGACCGAACACCGGGGAGCTGTTTTTT,CASNPTSGPNTGELFF
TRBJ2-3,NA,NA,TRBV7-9,TGTGCCAGCAATGTAGGGGTAAATACGCAGTATTTT,CASNVGVNTQYF
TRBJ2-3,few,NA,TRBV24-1,TGTGCCACCAGTGATACCCGTTCCACAGATACGCAGTATTTT,CATSDTRSTDTQYF
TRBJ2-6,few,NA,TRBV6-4,TGTGCCAGCAGTGATGTCAGTGGGGCCAACGTCCTGACTTTC,CASSDVSGANVLTF
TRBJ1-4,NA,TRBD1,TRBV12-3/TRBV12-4,TGTGCCAGCAGTTCCCGACAGGGTGGACGGGAAAAACTGTTTTTT,CASSSRQGGREKLFF